One sample yielded the 17 T cell receptor beta chains listed below, sequenced in a study of blood T cell repertoires in COVID-19. Libraries were prepared by immunoSEQ multiplex PCR; TCRdb keeps only in-frame clonotypes and omits some of them. Among a few hundred thousand clones listed, 88% were seen once. The specimen sequenced was PBMCs or T cells enriched from blood (not recorded which). The origin of the receptors is a woman between 45 and 65 years old who had recovered from COVID-19.

This chain connects TRBV4-1 to TRBJ1-2; the D gene is possibly TRBD1 (6 bases). This CDR3 is built from 16 residues. V gave up 4 bases and J gave up 7 bases, with 22 bases separating them. Germline-derived CDR1 and CDR2 are MGHRA and YSYEKL. The CDR3 loop is CASSPNGGGFGGGYTF. CDR3 sequence (DNA): TGCGCCAGCAGCCCGAACGGGGGGGGCTTTGGAGGTGGCTACACCTTC.

This clone has just one count. In the same sample, other DNA sequences code for this CDR3. The genes are TRBV3-1 (or the pseudogene TRBV3-2) and TRBJ1-5; weak D call: TRBD1 (5 bases). The CDR3 has 14 amino acids. Between the trimmed V and J ends, which lost 1 base and 4 bases, there was a span of 8 bases. The V gene's germline CDR1 is LGHDT and CDR2 YNNKEL (reference sequence). This CDR3 is CASSQGQGNQPQHF. The CDR3 DNA sequence: TGTGCCAGCAGCCAAGGGCAGGGTAATCAGCCCCAGCATTTT.

The rearrangement links TRBV7-9 to TRBJ1-4; TRBD1 might be the D (6 bases). The germline CDR1 and CDR2 sequences are SEHNR and FQNEAQ (reference sequence). V lost 5 bases to trimming and J lost 14 bases, with 24 bases between them. The CDR3 extends over 15 amino acids. For the CDR3, the DNA is TGTGCCAGCAGCCTTACGACAGGAAATGGGGCAAAGCTGTTTTTT. This translates into CASSLTTGNGAKLFF.

This chain connects TRBV5-6 to TRBJ2-5, with D uncertain. The CDR3 runs to 15 residues. V was trimmed by 0 bases and J by 4 bases, leaving 13 bases between them. Germline lookup yields CDR1 SGHDT and CDR2 YYEEEE. CDR3 loop: CASSLVDGPSETQYF. Here the CDR3 DNA reads TGTGCCAGCAGCTTGGTCGATGGGCCTTCAGAGACCCAGTACTTC.

The table lists this clone with a count of one. This chain connects TRBV19 to TRBJ1-4; 7 bases match TRBD1. Germline V gene data show CDR1 as LNHDA and CDR2 as SQIVND (reference sequence). This CDR3 has 15 residues. The V segment lost 5 bases and the J segment 7 bases; nucleotides outside the gene matches: 10. CDR3 in DNA: TGTGCCAGTAGTCAAAACAGGGGTAGAAGTGAAAAACTGTTTTTT. As protein: CASSQNRGRSEKLFF.

The chain couples TRBV7-9 to TRBJ2-1; 7 bases are a match to TRBD1. The CDR3 loop spans 16 amino acids. Germline V gene sequence: CDR1 SEHNR, CDR2 FQNEAQ (reference sequence). The J segment lost 4 bases and the V segment lost 8 bases, leaving 14 bases of the junction unmatched. The CDR3 nucleotides are TGTGCCAGCGGAGGCCCCAGGACAGGCTATTACAATGAGCAGTTCTTC. Encoded protein: CASGGPRTGYYNEQFF.

J is TRBJ2-1 and V is TRBV28; 8 nucleotides line up with TRBD1. From germline, CDR1 is MDHEN and CDR2 SYDVKM. V was clipped by 2 bases and J by 7 bases; unmatched bases: 7. The CDR3 contains 15 residues. CDR3 protein: CASSLPGTGGNEQFF. Written as DNA, the CDR3 is TGTGCCAGCAGTTTACCTGGAACAGGGGGAAATGAGCAGTTCTTC.

The chain recombines TRBV5-5 with TRBJ1-2, with TRBD1 as a possible D gene (5 bases). V was shortened by 3 bases and J by 6 bases, with 9 bases between the two germline ends. The CDR3 runs 12 residues. Per the germline V gene, CDR1 is SGHKS and CDR2 is YYEKEE (reference sequence). The CDR3 loop reads CASSWTRDGYTF. CDR3 in DNA: TGTGCCAGCAGCTGGACACGCGATGGCTACACCTTC.

The chain has TRBV6-4 and TRBJ2-1; tentatively, D is TRBD2 (7 bases). The germline V gene has CDR1 MRHNA and CDR2 SNTAGT. The CDR3 loop spans 13 amino acids. The V gene lost 8 bases and the J gene lost 6 bases, with 14 bases spanning the gap. In DNA form, the CDR3 reads TGTGCCAGCTCAAGAGGGGGGGGCAATGAGCAGTTCTTC. Its protein product is CASSRGGGNEQFF.

The rearrangement links TRBV3-1 (or the pseudogene TRBV3-2) to TRBJ2-1; D unresolved. Germline CDR1 LGHDT, CDR2 YNNKEL (reference sequence). V lost 3 bases and J lost 5, with 11 bases in between. The CDR3 totals 14 residues. The CDR3 sequence is CASSHLYSNNEQFF. Here the CDR3 DNA reads TGTGCCAGCAGCCATCTCTATTCGAACAATGAGCAGTTCTTC.

CDR3 sequence (DNA): TGCGCCAGCAGTGACTACGCAACTAATGAAAAACTGTTTTTT. Its protein product is CASSDYATNEKLFF. J is TRBJ1-4 and V is TRBV10-2; unclear D gene. CDR3 length equals 14 residues. Trimming pared 3 bases from V and 0 bases from J, leaving 5 bases between. Germline CDR1 is WSHSY and CDR2 is SAAADI.

The rearrangement uses TRBV25-1 and TRBJ1-5, with a weak D call TRBD1 (6 bases). Trimming removed 6 bases from V and 0 bases from J, with 9 bases in between. Germline V gives CDR1 MGHDK, CDR2 SYGVNS. This CDR3 comprises 14 residues. CDR3 residues: CASSGTSSNQPQHF. The CDR3 nucleotides read TGTGCCAGCAGCGGGACAAGTAGCAATCAGCCCCAGCATTTT.

The J gene is TRBJ1-1, the V gene TRBV28, with D perhaps matching TRBD1 (5 bases). The CDR3 sequence is 16 residues long. Germline V gene data show CDR1 as MDHEN and CDR2 as SYDVKM. Trimming shortened V by 4 bases and J by 0 bases, and 15 bases separated the two germline ends. The DNA of the CDR3 is TGTGCCAGCAGTTCCGTGGACATACTAATGAACACTGAAGCTTTCTTT. This encodes CASSSVDILMNTEAFF.

The rearrangement links TRBV25-1 to TRBJ2-5, with 8 bases that match TRBD2. Looked up from germline, CDR1 is MGHDK and CDR2 is SYGVNS. The CDR3 extends over 13 amino acids. Germline trimming cut 7 bases from V and 9 bases from J; bases unmatched to any gene: 10. The CDR3 nucleotides read TGTGCCAGCACGGAGCGGGAGAAGGGTGCCCAGTACTTC. Its translation: CASTEREKGAQYF. The whole variable domain, remainder taken from reference TRBV25-1 and TRBJ2-5, is EADIYQTPRYLVIGTGKKITLECSQTMGHDKMYWYQQDPGMELHLIHYSYGVNSTEKGDLSSESTVSRIRTEHFPLTLESARPSHTSQYLCASTEREKGAQYFGPGTRLLVL.

The chain uses TRBV19 and TRBJ2-3; no firm D call. Looked up from germline, CDR1 is LNHDA and CDR2 is SQIVND (reference sequence). The CDR3 sequence is 13 residues long. CDR3 loop: CERRSSSTDTQYF. The CDR3, as DNA: TGTGAGCGTAGGTCCTCTAGCACAGATACGCAGTATTTT.

V usage is TRBV2 and J usage is TRBJ2-7; 13 nucleotides line up with TRBD2. The CDR3 length is 15 residues. Germline V lookup: CDR1 SNHLY, CDR2 FYNNEI. The junction had 5 bases not matched to a gene; V was cut back by 7 bases and J by 2 bases. CDR3 in DNA: TGTGCCAGCACGACGGGACTAGCGGGAACCTACGAGCAGTACTTC. The encoded protein is CASTTGLAGTYEQYF.

The chain couples TRBV28 to TRBJ1-1; D remains ambiguous. Germline values: CDR1 MDHEN, CDR2 SYDVKM. V lost 4 bases and J lost 3, with 12 bases in between. This CDR3 has 14 amino acids. For the CDR3, the DNA is TGTGCCAGCAGTTCATACGAGAGAGACACTGAAGCTTTCTTT. Its protein is CASSSYERDTEAFF.